The rows below give T cell receptor beta chains drawn from one sample of a study of blood T cell repertoires in COVID-19. Here immunoSEQ multiplex PCR was the method, and the copy in TCRdb shows in-frame clones only, minus some. The data contain about 33,000 clones, about 85% of them singletons. The sequenced sample was peripheral blood. These receptors were collected from a woman of 80 years or more with active or convalescent COVID-19. Each CDR3 is given with its conserved first and last residue. A D gene is named only where the DNA matches it firmly. A row's size may be missing; if present it is once, few, many or a size class.

clone size	D gene	V gene	J gene	CDR3 DNA	CDR3 protein
-	TRBD2	TRBV14	TRBJ2-2	TGTGCCAGCAGCCAAGGGGTAGCGGGGAGAGAGGAGCTGTTTTTT	CASSQGVAGREELFF
-	TRBD1	TRBV5-1	TRBJ1-5	TGCGCCAGCAGCGACGGACAGGGAGGCAATCAGCCCCAGCATTTT	CASSDGQGGNQPQHF
-	-	TRBV20-1	TRBJ2-3	TGCAGTGCTAGTAACAGGGCAACCACCACAGATACGCAGTATTTT	CSASNRATTTDTQYF
-	-	TRBV28	TRBJ1-2	TGTGCCAGCGTATCCAGGTCCCGGTCAGGGGGCTACACCTTC	CASVSRSRSGGYTF
-	-	TRBV7-2	TRBJ1-1	TGTGCCAGCAGCTTATCCGGGGGGAACACTGAAGCTTTCTTT	CASSLSGGNTEAFF
-	-	TRBV7-8	TRBJ2-1	TGTGCCAGCAGTTCGCGGGGTTACTACAATGAGCAGTTCTTC	CASSSRGYYNEQFF
-	-	TRBV11-1	TRBJ1-4	TGTGCCAGCAGCTTCGGTCCAAAAAATAATGAAAAACTGTTTTTT	CASSFGPKNNEKLFF
-	TRBD2	TRBV11-1	TRBJ2-1	TGTGCCAGCACCCGGGACTACTCCTACAATGAGCAGTTCTTC	CASTRDYSYNEQFF
-	-	TRBV19	TRBJ1-4	TGTGCCAGTAGTATAGGACAGGCGTATGAAAAACTGTTTTTT	CASSIGQAYEKLFF
-	-	TRBV2	TRBJ2-3	TGTGCCAGCAGGCCGGACAGACCCACAGATACGCAGTATTTT	CASRPDRPTDTQYF
-	-	TRBV5-6	TRBJ1-2	TGTGCCAGCAGCCTTCAAGGGGCTGGCTACACCTTC	CASSLQGAGYTF
-	-	TRBV2	TRBJ2-7	TGTGCCGACCGGGACAACTCCTACGAGCAGTACTTC	CADRDNSYEQYF
-	-	TRBV2	TRBJ2-2	TGTGCCAGCAGCCACGACCCGACAGGTTTGAACACCGGGGAGCTGTTTTTT	CASSHDPTGLNTGELFF
few	TRBD1	TRBV6-2/TRBV6-3	TRBJ2-3	TGTGCCAGCAGCCAAGACCGGGACAGCATCATCACAGATACGCAGTATTTT	CASSQDRDSIITDTQYF
-	-	TRBV10-3	TRBJ1-5	TGTGCCATCAGTGCGGGCCAGGGAGGCAGTCAGCCCCAGCATTTT	CAISAGQGGSQPQHF
-	TRBD1	TRBV5-1	TRBJ1-2	TGCGCCAGCAGCTTGAATATCATGGTTTTTAGGGACAGGGCTGATGGCTACACCTTC	CASSLNIMVFRDRADGYTF
-	TRBD1	TRBV6-2/TRBV6-3	TRBJ2-6	TGTGCCAGCAGCACTGACAGGGGTCAGGGTGGGGCCAACGTCCTGACTTTC	CASSTDRGQGGANVLTF
-	-	TRBV5-1	TRBJ1-1	TGCGCCAGCCGCATTGGGGTCGGGGTTATGAACACTGAAGCTTTCTTT	CASRIGVGVMNTEAFF
-	-	TRBV7-3	TRBJ1-1	TGTGCCAGCAGCTTAAACACCTTGAACACTGAAGCTTTCTTT	CASSLNTLNTEAFF
-	TRBD1	TRBV15	TRBJ1-5	TGTGCCACCAGCAGAGACAGGGGGGTGGGCAATCAGCCCCAGCATTTT	CATSRDRGVGNQPQHF
-	TRBD1	TRBV6-5	TRBJ1-3	TGTGCCAGCAGCAGACAGGGGGTGGTTGGAAACACCATATATTTT	CASSRQGVVGNTIYF
-	-	TRBV14	TRBJ2-3	TGTGCCAGCAGCAGTCAGGGGTTTAGTACAGATACGCAGTATTTT	CASSSQGFSTDTQYF
-	-	TRBV19	TRBJ2-3	TGTGCCAGTAGAGCCTCTAGCACAGATACGCAGTATTTT	CASRASSTDTQYF
-	TRBD2	TRBV19	TRBJ2-1	TGTGCCAGTAGTCGCCCGGCTAGCGGGGGAGACAGCTCCTACAATGAGCAGTTCTTC	CASSRPASGGDSSYNEQFF
once	TRBD1	TRBV4-2	TRBJ2-7	TGTGCCAGCAGCCAGGGGGACAGGGACGAGCAGTACTTC	CASSQGDRDEQYF
-	TRBD2	TRBV11-2	TRBJ2-5	TGTGCCAGCAAGGTTGCGGGGGGAGAGACCCAGTACTTC	CASKVAGGETQYF
-	TRBD1	TRBV19	TRBJ2-1	TGTGCCAGTACTCAGGACAGGGGGGAGAAGGCTGAGCAGTTCTTC	CASTQDRGEKAEQFF
few	-	TRBV5-6	TRBJ2-7	TGTGCCAGCAGCTTGTTACTCTTCTCTAACTACGAGCAGTACTTC	CASSLLLFSNYEQYF
-	TRBD1	TRBV5-1	TRBJ2-7	TGCGCCAGCAGCCAAAGACAGGGGTCGGGCTACGAGCAGTACTTC	CASSQRQGSGYEQYF
-	-	TRBV24-1	TRBJ2-3	TGTGCCACCAGTGATTTGCGGGATCCTCGGGGAGATACGCAGTATTTT	CATSDLRDPRGDTQYF
-	-	TRBV6-5	TRBJ1-1	TGTGCCAGCAGTCTGCGGGGGCCCACTGAAGCTTTCTTT	CASSLRGPTEAFF